This T cell receptor (beta chain) comes out of a study of blood T cells in healthy people across ages. Per germline, CDR1 MGHDK and CDR2 SYGVNS. With 4 bases removed from V and 5 bases from J, the gap between germline ends came to 15 bases. This CDR3 is built from 14 residues. A sample-barcoded 5' primer and a J-beta primer mix were used in a second PCR of about 6 to 12 cycles. Sequencing yielded, for each sample, at least 3 million paired-end reads carrying CDR3. TCRdb processed the 5' RACE reads anew with MiXCR; each CDR3 protein has one entry. Counted here are 1.5 million to 2 million distinct CDR3 sequences, 28% occurring once; the ten biggest clones make up approximately 7.7%.

The TCR originated in a woman aged 25 to 39 in good health. V is TRBV25-1 and J is TRBJ2-7; D call uncertain. Source material: blood. This chain's CDR3 is CASSGLLGTDEQYF. The DNA of the CDR3 is TGTGCCAGCAGTGGCCTGTTGGGCACAGACGAGCAGTACTTC.